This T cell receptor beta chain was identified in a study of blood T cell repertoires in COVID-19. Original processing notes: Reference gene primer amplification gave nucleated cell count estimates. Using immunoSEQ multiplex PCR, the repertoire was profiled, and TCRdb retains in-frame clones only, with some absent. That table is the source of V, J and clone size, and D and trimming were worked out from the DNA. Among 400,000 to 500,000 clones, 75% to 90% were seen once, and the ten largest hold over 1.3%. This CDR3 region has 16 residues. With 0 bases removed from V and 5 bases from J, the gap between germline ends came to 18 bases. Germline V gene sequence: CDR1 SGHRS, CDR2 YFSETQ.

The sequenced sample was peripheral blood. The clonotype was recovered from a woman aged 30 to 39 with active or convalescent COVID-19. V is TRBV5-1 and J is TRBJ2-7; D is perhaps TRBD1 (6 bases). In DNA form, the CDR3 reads TGCGCCAGCAGCTTGGCCAGGGGATCCAATCGGGACGAGCAGTACTTC. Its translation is CASSLARGSNRDEQYF. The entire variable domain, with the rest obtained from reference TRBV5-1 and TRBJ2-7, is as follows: KAGVTQTPRYLIKTRGQQVTLSCSPISGHRSVSWYQQTPGQGLQFLFEYFSETQRNKGNFPGRFSGRQFSNSRSEMNVSTLELGDSALYLCASSLARGSNRDEQYFGPGTRLTVT.